This T cell receptor (beta chain) was profiled in a study of T cell repertoires in cytomegalovirus infection. The overall study: Both CMV infection and a matching HLA type were indicated by public TCR beta signatures. Study-wide results and limits: The study identified carriers of CMV plus the relevant HLA from cumulative public TCR beta family frequency.

TCRdb called the reads again in MiXCR, with one record for every CDR3 protein. The sample includes 150,000 to 200,000 distinct CDR3 sequences, about 28% of them seen just once. A note on this clonotype: Its specificity is unknown.

This CDR3 has 14 residues. V lost 5 bases to trimming and J lost 4 bases, with 15 bases between them. Looked up from germline, CDR1 is SGHVS and CDR2 is FNYEAQ. This receptor was identified in a human donor in good health (CMV status not recorded). Some clones in this sample may be carry-over from other donors' samples. This chain joins TRBV7-6 and TRBJ2-7, with D maybe TRBD2 (6 bases). The sequencing input was PBMCs. The chain's CDR3 is CASSPQGSGYEQYF. DNA of the CDR3: TGTGCCAGCAGCCCCCAGGGAAGCGGGTACGAGCAGTACTTC.